The 12 T cell receptor beta chains given below trace back to one sample, sequenced in a study of T cell responses to AZD1222 COVID-19 vaccine. Using immunoSEQ multiplex PCR, the repertoire was profiled, and TCRdb retains in-frame clones only, with some absent. The data contain about 150,000 clones, around 85% of them singletons. This material consisted of peripheral blood, taken after recovery from COVID-19. The receptor set was obtained from an adult who had recovered from COVID-19.

The V call is TRBV27, the J call TRBJ1-5; tentatively, D is TRBD1 (6 bases). The CDR3 is 13 residues long. Germline lookup yields CDR1 MNHEY and CDR2 SMNVEV (reference sequence). The ends were cut back, 6 bases at V and 6 bases at J, with 12 bases in the middle. DNA for the CDR3: TGTGCCAGCAGACAACAGGGAGGTCAGCCCCAGCATTTT. Protein: CASRQQGGQPQHF.

The chain recombines TRBV2 with TRBJ2-1; TRBD2 matches at 9 bases. With V trimmed by 7 bases and J by 2 bases, 6 bases remained unmatched. Germline V gives CDR1 SNHLY, CDR2 FYNNEI. The CDR3 covers 15 residues. The CDR3 protein is CASIRTSDPYNEQFF. DNA for the CDR3: TGTGCCAGCATCCGGACTAGCGACCCCTACAATGAGCAGTTCTTC.

V and J are TRBV5-6 and TRBJ1-1; TRBD1 is a possible D gene (5 bases). This CDR3 is 14 amino acids long. Germline-derived CDR1 and CDR2 are SGHDT and YYEEEE. V lost 2 bases to trimming and J lost 6 bases, with 14 bases between them. The CDR3 DNA reads as TGTGCCAGCAGCTTCCCCGGCGGGGGGGCTGAAGCTTTCTTT. Its protein is CASSFPGGGAEAFF. Filled out from reference TRBV5-6 and TRBJ1-1, the complete variable domain reads DAGVTQSPTHLIKTRGQQVTLRCSPKSGHDTVSWYQQALGQGPQFIFQYYEEEERQRGNFPDRFSGHQFPNYSSELNVNALLLGDSALYLCASSFPGGGAEAFFGQGTRLTVV.

The gene calls are TRBV12-5 and TRBJ2-1; TRBD1 matches 8 bases. Trimming cost V 6 bases and J 4 bases; bases outside gene matches: 14. Germline CDR1 and CDR2: LGHNT and FRNRAP. The CDR3 runs to 17 residues. The CDR3 region is CASGTMGQGANYNEQFF. CDR3 sequence (DNA): TGTGCTAGTGGAACTATGGGGCAGGGGGCGAATTACAATGAGCAGTTCTTC.

J is TRBJ1-2 and V is TRBV28; 8 bases match TRBD1. Germline values: CDR1 MDHEN, CDR2 SYDVKM. The CDR3 extends over 15 amino acids. Unmatched junction bases numbered 6, after V lost 5 bases and J lost 1 base. The DNA of the CDR3 is TGTGCCAGCAGTCCTCTGACAGGGGTTAACTATGGCTACACCTTC. It codes for CASSPLTGVNYGYTF.

This sequence joins TRBV18 and TRBJ2-5; D is perhaps TRBD2 (6 bases). Trimming took off 0 bases at V and 4 bases at J, with 15 bases between the two ends. CDR1 and CDR2 from the germline V gene are KGHSH and LQKENI. This CDR3 has 16 amino acids. For the CDR3, the DNA is TGTGCCAGCTCACCACCGGGCGCGGGGTTCGGAGAGACCCAGTACTTC. Translation: CASSPPGAGFGETQYF.

The chain carries TRBV6-1 and TRBJ1-1; no firm D call. V lost 2 bases to trimming and J lost 0 bases, with 4 bases between them. The CDR3 length is 13 residues. Germline V gene lookup returns CDR1 MNHNS and CDR2 SASEGT. CDR3 loop: CASSELMNTEAFF. DNA of the CDR3: TGTGCCAGCAGTGAACTGATGAACACTGAAGCTTTCTTT.

This clone was detected once. The chain combines TRBV19 with TRBJ2-1, with 8 bases lining up with TRBD2. The germline V gene encodes CDR1 LNHDA and CDR2 SQIVND (reference sequence). Unmatched junction bases numbered 9, after V lost 3 bases and J lost 8 bases. The CDR3 is 15 residues long. DNA for the CDR3: TGTGCCAGTAGTATCGAACCGACTAGCGTTTATGAGCAGTTCTTC. Encoded protein: CASSIEPTSVYEQFF.

The chain employs TRBV10-2 and TRBJ2-5, with D uncertain. CDR1 and CDR2 (germline): WSHSY, SAAADI. The CDR3 is made up of 13 amino acids. Trimming shortened V by 3 bases and J by 2 bases, and 7 bases separated the two germline ends. The CDR3 is CASSDDGQETQYF. The DNA for the CDR3 is TGCGCCAGCAGTGACGACGGACAAGAGACCCAGTACTTC.

The chain carries TRBV27 and TRBJ2-1; D might be TRBD2 (6 bases). Trimming removed 5 bases at V and 13 bases at J, with 15 bases between. The germline V gene has CDR1 MNHEY and CDR2 SMNVEV (reference sequence). The CDR3 is 12 amino acids. In DNA form, the CDR3 reads TGTGCCAGCAGTCTTACCTCCGGGACTCAGTTCTTC. This codes for CASSLTSGTQFF.

The chain recombines TRBV27 with TRBJ2-5; D is ambiguous. The V gene lost 5 bases and the J gene lost 1 base, with 11 bases spanning the gap. The CDR3 has 14 residues. Germline CDR1 and CDR2: MNHEY and SMNVEV (reference sequence). Written as DNA, the CDR3 is TGTGCCAGCAGTCGCTACTACACCCAAGAGACCCAGTACTTC. Translated, it gives CASSRYYTQETQYF.

The chain uses TRBV5-1 and TRBJ2-5; D gene ambiguous. V lost 4 bases to trimming and J lost 1 base, with 14 bases between them. Germline loops: CDR1 SGHRS, CDR2 YFSETQ. There are 15 residues in the CDR3. The CDR3, as DNA: TGCGCCAGCAGCATACCACAGCAAAGCCAAGAGACCCAGTACTTC. Protein product: CASSIPQQSQETQYF.